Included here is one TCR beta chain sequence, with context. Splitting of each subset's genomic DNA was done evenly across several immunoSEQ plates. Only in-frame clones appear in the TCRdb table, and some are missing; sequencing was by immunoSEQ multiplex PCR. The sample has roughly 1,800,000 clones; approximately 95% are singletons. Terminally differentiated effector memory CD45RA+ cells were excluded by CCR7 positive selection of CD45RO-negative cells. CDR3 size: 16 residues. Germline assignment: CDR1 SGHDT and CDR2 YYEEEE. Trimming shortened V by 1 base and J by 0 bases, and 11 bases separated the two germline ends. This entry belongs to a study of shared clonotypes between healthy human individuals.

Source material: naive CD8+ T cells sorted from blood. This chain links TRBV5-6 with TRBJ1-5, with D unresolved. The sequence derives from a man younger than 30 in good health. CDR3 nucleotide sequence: TGTGCCAGCAGCTTGTGGCCGACGGATAGCAATCAGCCCCAGCATTTT. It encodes CASSLWPTDSNQPQHF.